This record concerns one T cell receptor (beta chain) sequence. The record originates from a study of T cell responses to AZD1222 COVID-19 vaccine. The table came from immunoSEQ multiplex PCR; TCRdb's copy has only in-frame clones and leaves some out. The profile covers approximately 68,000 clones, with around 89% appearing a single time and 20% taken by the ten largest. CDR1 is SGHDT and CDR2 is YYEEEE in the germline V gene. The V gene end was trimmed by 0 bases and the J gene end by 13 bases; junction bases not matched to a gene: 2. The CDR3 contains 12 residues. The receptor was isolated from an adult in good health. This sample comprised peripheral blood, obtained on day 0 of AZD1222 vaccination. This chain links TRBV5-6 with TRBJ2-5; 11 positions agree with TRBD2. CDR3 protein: CASSLGLAGPYF. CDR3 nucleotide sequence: TGTGCCAGCAGCTTGGGACTAGCGGGACCGTACTTC.